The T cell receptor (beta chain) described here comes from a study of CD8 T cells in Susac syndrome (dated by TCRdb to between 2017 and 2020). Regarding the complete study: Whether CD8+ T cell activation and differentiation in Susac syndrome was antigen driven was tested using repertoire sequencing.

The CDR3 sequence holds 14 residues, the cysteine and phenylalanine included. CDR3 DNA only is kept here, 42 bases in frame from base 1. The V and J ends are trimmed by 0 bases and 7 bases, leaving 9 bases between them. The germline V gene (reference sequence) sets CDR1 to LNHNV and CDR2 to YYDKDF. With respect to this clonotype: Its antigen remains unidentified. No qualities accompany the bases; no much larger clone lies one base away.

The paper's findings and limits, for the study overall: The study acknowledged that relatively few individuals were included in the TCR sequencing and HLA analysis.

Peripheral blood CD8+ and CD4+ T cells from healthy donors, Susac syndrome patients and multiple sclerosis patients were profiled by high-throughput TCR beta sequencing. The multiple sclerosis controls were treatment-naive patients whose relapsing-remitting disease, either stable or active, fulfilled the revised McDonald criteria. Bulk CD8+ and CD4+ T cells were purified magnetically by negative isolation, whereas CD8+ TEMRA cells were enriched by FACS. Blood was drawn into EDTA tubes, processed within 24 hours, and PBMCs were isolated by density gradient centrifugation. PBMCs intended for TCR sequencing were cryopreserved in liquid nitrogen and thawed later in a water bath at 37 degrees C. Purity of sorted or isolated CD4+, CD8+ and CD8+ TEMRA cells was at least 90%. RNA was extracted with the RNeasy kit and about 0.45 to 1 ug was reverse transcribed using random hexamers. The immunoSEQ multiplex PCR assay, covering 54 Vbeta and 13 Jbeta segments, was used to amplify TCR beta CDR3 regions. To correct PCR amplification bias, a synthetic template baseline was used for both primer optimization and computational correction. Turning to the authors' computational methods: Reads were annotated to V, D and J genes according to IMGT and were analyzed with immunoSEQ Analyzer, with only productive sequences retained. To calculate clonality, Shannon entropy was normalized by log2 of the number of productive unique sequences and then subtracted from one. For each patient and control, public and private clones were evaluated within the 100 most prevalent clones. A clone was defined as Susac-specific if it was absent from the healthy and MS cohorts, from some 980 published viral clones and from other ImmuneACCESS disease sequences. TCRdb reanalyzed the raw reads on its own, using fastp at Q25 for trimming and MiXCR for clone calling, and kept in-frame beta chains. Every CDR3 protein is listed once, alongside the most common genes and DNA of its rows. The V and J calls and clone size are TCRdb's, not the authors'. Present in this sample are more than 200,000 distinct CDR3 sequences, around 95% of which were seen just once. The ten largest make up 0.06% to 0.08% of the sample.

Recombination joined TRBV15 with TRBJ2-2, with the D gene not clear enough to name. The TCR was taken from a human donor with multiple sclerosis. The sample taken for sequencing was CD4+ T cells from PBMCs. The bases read TGTGCCACCAGCAGAGATCTCGGAAACGGGGAGCTGTTTTTT. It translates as CATSRDLGNGELFF.